Listed here are 9 T cell receptor beta chains from one sample, sequenced in a study of blood T cell repertoires in COVID-19. Profiled with immunoSEQ multiplex PCR; TCRdb holds only in-frame clones, not every one. Among a few hundred thousand clones listed, roughly 87% were seen once. Sequenced sample: peripheral blood. Every receptor here comes from a human donor in a cohort sampled during active COVID-19.

V and J are TRBV6-5 and TRBJ2-7, with a weak D call TRBD1 (5 bases). Trimming took 7 bases from V and 2 from J, leaving 12 bases between them. The CDR3 loop spans 13 amino acids. Germline V gene lookup returns CDR1 MNHEY and CDR2 SVGAGI. In DNA, the CDR3 is TGTGCCAGCAAAGAGACAGCAACCTACGAGCAGTACTTC. Protein sequence: CASKETATYEQYF.

The J gene is TRBJ1-2, the V gene TRBV7-3; 7 bases align to TRBD1. CDR3 length: 14 residues. Trimming at V came to 3 bases and at J to 3 bases, leaving 4 bases not matched to a gene. Germline-derived CDR1 and CDR2 are SGHTA and FQGTGA. The CDR3 DNA reads TGTGCCAGCAGCTTCAACCAGGGGGACTATGGCTACACCTTC. It translates to CASSFNQGDYGYTF.

V and J are TRBV10-2 and TRBJ2-7; 7 bases match TRBD1. With 3 bases clipped from V and 2 bases from J, the junction kept 7 bases outside the gene matches. This CDR3 spans 15 amino acids. Germline CDR1 WSHSY, CDR2 SAAADI. The CDR3: CASSEGQGDPYEQYF. CDR3 coding DNA: TGCGCCAGCAGTGAAGGGCAGGGGGACCCCTACGAGCAGTACTTC.

The genes are TRBV27 and TRBJ1-4, with a weak D call TRBD1 (5 bases). Trimming removed 2 bases from V and 0 bases from J, with 10 bases in between. The CDR3 extends over 16 amino acids. Germline CDR1 and CDR2: MNHEY and SMNVEV (reference sequence). This CDR3 is CASSLIQASTNEKLFF. The CDR3, as DNA: TGTGCCAGCAGTTTAATACAGGCTTCAACTAATGAAAAACTGTTTTTT.

V is TRBV28 and J is TRBJ2-1; TRBD2 matches 15 bases. The germline gives CDR1 MDHEN, CDR2 SYDVKM. V was pared by 6 bases and J by 1 base, with 16 bases of the junction left unmatched. CDR3 length: 21 residues. Here the CDR3 reads CASSHGTSGRILLLSYNEQFF. The DNA for the CDR3 is TGTGCCAGCAGCCATGGGACTAGCGGGAGGATTTTACTCCTTTCCTACAATGAGCAGTTCTTC.

This clone has a handful of counts. The rearrangement links TRBV18 to TRBJ1-3, with a weak D call TRBD1 (6 bases). V was pared by 3 bases and J by 0 bases, with 9 bases between. The CDR3 runs 15 residues. CDR1 is KGHSH and CDR2 is LQKENI in the germline V gene. The CDR3 sequence: CASSPRQDSGNTIYF. The CDR3 region has the DNA TGTGCCAGCTCACCCAGACAGGACTCTGGAAACACCATATATTTT.

The chain joins TRBV7-2 to TRBJ2-4; the match to TRBD2 covers 11 bases. Looked up from germline, CDR1 is SGHTA and CDR2 is FQGNSA. The V segment lost 3 bases and the J segment 4 bases; nucleotides outside the gene matches: 2. This CDR3 is 15 amino acids long. CDR3 nucleotides: TGTGCCAGCAGCTTTAGCGGGGGGGCTAAAAACATTCAGTACTTC. This encodes CASSFSGGAKNIQYF. Looking up the rest from reference TRBV7-2 and TRBJ2-4 gives the full variable domain: GAGVSQSPSNKVTEKGKDVELRCDPISGHTALYWYRQSLGQGLEFLIYFQGNSAPDKSGLPSDRFSAERTGGSVSTLTIQRTQQEDSAVYLCASSFSGGAKNIQYFGAGTRLSVL.

The CDR3: CASTQFGRSTDTQYF. CDR3 DNA: TGCGCCAGCACCCAGTTCGGGAGAAGCACAGATACGCAGTATTTT. The chain has TRBV4-1 and TRBJ2-3; the D gene is possibly TRBD2 (6 bases). The ends were cut back, 7 bases at V and 0 bases at J, with 14 bases in the middle. The CDR3 consists of 15 residues. Germline CDR1 MGHRA, CDR2 YSYEKL.

The V gene is TRBV12-3 or TRBV12-4, the J gene TRBJ1-5; 7 bases are a match to TRBD1. The V and J ends lost 6 bases and 4 bases, in that order; junction bases with no gene match: 3. The CDR3 spans 13 residues. Here the CDR3 reads CASSHRGNQPQHF. CDR3 sequence (DNA): TGTGCCAGCAGCCACAGGGGTAATCAGCCCCAGCATTTT.